These T cell receptor beta chains were read from a single sample in a study of blood T cell repertoires in COVID-19. Clones were sequenced by immunoSEQ multiplex PCR, and TCRdb holds only the in-frame ones, with some missing. The sample shows under 500,000 clones, about 90% of them seen only once. Input material: PBMCs or T cells enriched from blood (not recorded which). Receptors were obtained from a woman in her late teens or twenties with acute COVID-19. Both conserved end residues are part of each CDR3.

V gene	CDR3 protein
TRBV28	CASSLSGGRFSNQPQHF
TRBV5-4	CASSHLGTGRNEKLFF
TRBV2	CASSAGTGHTEAFF
TRBV6-5	CASSDSLTAFYGYTF
TRBV3-1/TRBV3-2	CASGARGGRPYEQYF
TRBV11-2	CASSPLVSGNTIYF
TRBV2	CASSPNGLNTGELFF
TRBV19	CATSDRGGYEQYF
TRBV11-3	CASSQDSYSPLHF
TRBV9	CASSLGTGGNQPQHF
TRBV25-1	CASSLGGTEEKLFF